Included here is one TCR beta chain sequence, with context. Sequencing used immunoSEQ multiplex PCR; TCRdb keeps in-frame clones, though not all of them. This repertoire shows about 2.5 million clones, roughly 92% found once; its top ten account for 0.37%. These data are taken from a study of shared clonotypes between healthy human individuals. Germline CDR1 reads SNHLY; CDR2 reads FYNNEI. CDR3 length: 17 residues. The V segment lost 7 bases and the J segment 2 bases; nucleotides outside the gene matches: 15. Sequencing used naive CD4+ T cells from PBMCs. The subset is: CD45RA+ positively selected. V and J are TRBV2 and TRBJ2-7; TRBD1 matches at 9 bases. This receptor was taken from a man younger than 35 in good health. Some clones in this sample may be carry-over from other donors' samples. CDR3: CASIGGQGKTKTYEQYF. The CDR3 DNA sequence: TGTGCCAGCATCGGGGGACAGGGTAAAACGAAAACCTACGAGCAGTACTTC.